These T cell receptor beta chains were read from a single sample in a study of cytomegalovirus exposure and HLA in healthy donors. Measured with immunoSEQ multiplex PCR; TCRdb has only the in-frame clones, and not every one. The sample comprises under 200,000 clones, 82% of which are singletons, and roughly 0.75% rests with the top ten. Specimen: PBMCs. Receptors were obtained from a woman aged 18-30 years in good health and CMV-seronegative. Each CDR3 is given with its conserved first and last residue. Each record gives: J gene, D gene, V gene, clone size, CDR3 protein, CDR3 DNA. D genes are given only for firm matches. Some rows mark clone size as missing; the rest say once, few, many or name a class of expanded clone.

TRBJ1-5	TRBD1	TRBV6-1	.	CASSPGGYSNQPQHF	TGTGCCAGCAGTCCAGGGGGATATAGCAATCAGCCCCAGCATTTT
TRBJ1-2	.	TRBV4-1	.	CASNDLSGVYGYTF	TGCGCCAGCAACGACCTGTCGGGGGTCTATGGCTACACCTTC
TRBJ2-7	.	TRBV28	.	CASSFKRSYEQYF	TGTGCCAGCAGTTTCAAGCGCTCCTACGAGCAGTACTTC
TRBJ1-6	.	TRBV27	.	CASSLETVNSPLHF	TGTGCCAGCAGTTTGGAGACAGTTAATTCACCCCTCCACTTT
TRBJ2-7	TRBD1	TRBV27	.	CASSTRQGWVYEQYF	TGTGCCAGCAGTACCCGACAGGGATGGGTCTACGAGCAGTACTTC
TRBJ2-1	TRBD2	TRBV30	many	CAWSPGTSGRNEQFF	TGTGCCTGGAGTCCCGGGACTAGCGGGAGGAATGAGCAGTTCTTC
TRBJ1-1	TRBD1	TRBV19	.	CASSIRQGASEASF	TGTGCCAGTAGTATCCGACAGGGGGCCTCTGAAGCTTCCTTT
TRBJ2-5	TRBD2	TRBV7-2	.	CASRLGGGLETQYF	TGTGCCAGCAGGTTGGGGGGGGGTCTCGAGACCCAGTACTTC
TRBJ2-4	.	TRBV30	.	CAWMAAGNIQYF	TGTGCCTGGATGGCGGCTGGGAACATTCAGTACTTC
TRBJ2-7	TRBD1	TRBV29-1	.	CSVGTGGSYEQYF	TGCAGCGTCGGGACAGGGGGCTCCTACGAGCAGTACTTC
TRBJ2-2	.	TRBV6-5	.	CASSPRTDTGELFF	TGTGCCAGCAGTCCCAGGACAGATACCGGGGAGCTGTTTTTT
TRBJ1-1	.	TRBV5-1	.	CASSLRGDTEAFF	TGCGCCAGCAGCCTCCGGGGGGACACTGAAGCTTTCTTT
TRBJ1-2	TRBD1	TRBV6-6	few	CASSPSDRADGYTF	TGTGCCAGCAGCCCGAGTGACAGGGCGGACGGCTACACCTTC
TRBJ2-1	.	TRBV5-1	.	CASQGAGISYNEQFF	TGCGCCAGCCAAGGGGCAGGGATCTCCTACAATGAGCAGTTCTTC
TRBJ1-2	TRBD1	TRBV19	.	CASRPGWDRGRLAYGYTF	TGTGCCAGTAGACCGGGTTGGGACAGGGGGCGACTTGCCTATGGCTACACCTTC
TRBJ1-5	TRBD1	TRBV4-1	.	CASSQDRQGAQPQHF	TGCGCCAGCAGCCAAGATCGCCAGGGGGCACAGCCCCAGCATTTT
TRBJ2-2	TRBD2	TRBV11-2	.	CASSLLAGGFSGELFF	TGTGCCAGCAGCTTATTAGCGGGGGGTTTCTCCGGGGAGCTGTTTTTT
TRBJ2-1	.	TRBV29-1	few	CSVATTTYNEQFF	TGCAGCGTTGCCACTACGACTTACAATGAGCAGTTCTTC
TRBJ1-5	.	TRBV28	.	CASSLPYYSSNQPQHF	TGTGCCAGCAGTTTACCCTATTACTCTAGCAATCAGCCCCAGCATTTT
TRBJ2-1	.	TRBV7-3	.	CASSLRAGEQFF	TGTGCCAGCAGCTTAAGGGCTGGTGAGCAGTTCTTC
TRBJ2-1	TRBD2	TRBV2	.	CASRAGGYNEQFF	TGTGCCAGCAGAGCGGGGGGGTACAATGAGCAGTTCTTC
TRBJ1-3	TRBD1	TRBV29-1	few	CSAEGQGGNTIYF	TGCAGCGCCGAGGGACAGGGTGGAAACACCATATATTTT
TRBJ1-1	.	TRBV7-9	.	CASSPSGLNTEAFF	TGTGCCAGCAGCCCAAGTGGGCTGAACACTGAAGCTTTCTTT
TRBJ2-1	TRBD2	TRBV4-2	.	CASSQEGTSGRSSYNEQFF	TGTGCCAGCAGCCAAGAAGGGACTAGCGGGCGAAGCTCCTACAATGAGCAGTTCTTC
TRBJ2-1	TRBD2	TRBV7-2	.	CASSVRLANEQFF	TGTGCCAGCAGCGTTAGACTAGCAAATGAGCAGTTCTTC
TRBJ1-3	TRBD1	TRBV25-1	.	CASSEFHWDRGGNTIYF	TGTGCCAGCAGTGAATTTCATTGGGACAGGGGGGGAAACACCATATATTTT
TRBJ2-7	.	TRBV15	.	CATSRDLSGSSYEQYF	TGTGCCACCAGCAGAGACCTGTCCGGGAGCTCCTACGAGCAGTACTTC
TRBJ2-7	TRBD2	TRBV30	few	CAWSVQRTSGRWYEQYF	TGTGCCTGGAGTGTGCAAAGGACTAGCGGGAGGTGGTACGAGCAGTACTTC
TRBJ2-7	TRBD1	TRBV19	.	CATRTGNGEQYF	TGTGCCACCAGGACAGGGAACGGCGAGCAGTACTTC
TRBJ1-4	.	TRBV5-8	.	CASSGGEVGEKLFF	TGTGCCAGCAGCGGAGGGGAGGTTGGTGAAAAACTGTTTTTT
TRBJ1-6	.	TRBV6-1	once	CASRTEPNSPLHF	TGTGCCAGCAGGACAGAACCAAATTCACCCCTCCACTTT
TRBJ2-1	.	TRBV29-1	.	CSVEEALPGWFNEQFF	TGCAGCGTTGAAGAAGCTTTGCCAGGTTGGTTCAATGAGCAGTTCTTC
TRBJ2-7	TRBD2	TRBV7-2	.	CASSLGLAGGYEQYF	TGTGCCAGCAGCCTGGGGCTAGCGGGCGGATACGAGCAGTACTTC
TRBJ1-5	.	TRBV6-1	.	CASRSLGGGQPQHF	TGTGCCAGCAGATCGCTGGGGGGAGGTCAGCCCCAGCATTTT
TRBJ2-3	.	TRBV7-6	.	CASSRQGTDTQYF	TGTGCCAGCAGCCGGCAGGGGACAGATACGCAGTATTTT
TRBJ2-3	.	TRBV7-2	.	CASSVARTAMGTDTQYF	TGTGCCAGCAGCGTAGCCCGGACAGCGATGGGCACAGATACGCAGTATTTT
TRBJ2-3	.	TRBV18	.	CASSPGSTDTQYF	TGTGCCAGCTCTCCCGGGAGCACAGATACGCAGTATTTT
TRBJ1-5	TRBD1	TRBV28	.	CASRTGREYSQPQHF	TGTGCCAGTAGGACAGGGAGAGAATATAGTCAGCCCCAGCATTTT
TRBJ2-1	.	TRBV30	.	CAWSGQTNLQFF	TGTGCCTGGAGTGGCCAGACTAACCTGCAGTTCTTC
TRBJ1-5	.	TRBV5-4	once	CASSFGLNQPQHF	TGTGCCAGCAGCTTCGGGTTAAATCAGCCCCAGCATTTT
TRBJ1-1	.	TRBV6-5	few	CASSYTRRTEAFF	TGTGCCAGCAGTTACACCAGGCGCACTGAAGCTTTCTTT
TRBJ2-7	.	TRBV6-5	.	CASSYEANSYEQYF	TGTGCCAGCAGTTACGAGGCAAACTCCTACGAGCAGTACTTC